This entry lists 30 T cell receptor beta chains sequenced from one sample in a study of cytomegalovirus exposure and HLA in healthy donors. Primers included in the PCR were 60 Vbeta and 13 Jbeta primers. TCRdb keeps only in-frame clones here, not all; method: immunoSEQ multiplex PCR. The sample includes 100,000 to 150,000 clones, roughly a tenth of them seen just once. Sequenced material: PBMCs. All receptors come from a woman in her late teens or twenties in good health and CMV-seropositive.

This clone was seen a handful of times. The chain has TRBV7-2 and TRBJ2-2; 8 bases align to TRBD2. CDR3 size: 15 residues. V was pared by 5 bases and J by 1 base, with 3 bases of the junction left unmatched. CDR1 is SGHTA, CDR2 FQGNSA, per germline. CDR3 in DNA: TGTGCCAGCAGCCCGGGACTAGGGAACACCGGGGAGCTGTTTTTT. Its protein product is CASSPGLGNTGELFF. Drawing the rest from reference TRBV7-2 and TRBJ2-2, the complete variable domain is GAGVSQSPSNKVTEKGKDVELRCDPISGHTALYWYRQSLGQGLEFLIYFQGNSAPDKSGLPSDRFSAERTGGSVSTLTIQRTQQEDSAVYLCASSPGLGNTGELFFGEGSRLTVL.

This clone has only a few counts. The chain links TRBV25-1 to TRBJ2-7; a possible D gene is TRBD1 (7 bases). There are 18 residues in the CDR3. Looked up from germline, CDR1 is MGHDK and CDR2 is SYGVNS. The ends were cut back, 4 bases at V and 2 bases at J, with 24 bases in the middle. In DNA form, the CDR3 reads TGTGCCAGCAGTGGGCCTTACCTCTCGGGGGACAGTCCCTACGAGCAGTACTTC. It translates to CASSGPYLSGDSPYEQYF.

This clone was observed a handful of times. In DNA, the CDR3 is TGTGCCAGCAGCTTGTTCTCCAGCGGGAGGAAGGGAGAGACCCAGTACTTC. Its translation: CASSLFSSGRKGETQYF. The J gene is TRBJ2-5, the V gene TRBV5-4, with TRBD2 matching over 9 bases. Losses at the gene ends were 1 base for V and 4 bases for J; bases not matched to a gene: 11. Germline-derived CDR1 and CDR2 are SGHNT and YYREEE (reference sequence). The CDR3 totals 17 residues.

This clone was counted only a few times. This chain joins TRBV6-5 and TRBJ1-2; tentative D call: TRBD1 (5 bases). This CDR3 comprises 14 residues. The germline V gene has CDR1 MNHEY and CDR2 SVGAGI. Between the trimmed V and J ends, which lost 8 bases and 8 bases, there was a span of 21 bases. This CDR3 is CASLIAPGRGGYTF. In nucleotides, the CDR3 is TGTGCCAGCTTAATAGCCCCGGGGAGGGGAGGCTACACCTTC.

The chain carries TRBV5-6 and TRBJ2-3; D may be TRBD2 (5 bases). Germline CDR1 and CDR2: SGHDT and YYEEEE. The CDR3 length is 14 residues. Trimming took off 2 bases at V and 5 bases at J, with 12 bases between the two ends. CDR3 sequence: CASSFRTSGDTQYF. The DNA for the CDR3 is TGTGCCAGCAGCTTTAGGACTTCCGGAGATACGCAGTATTTT.

There are a few counts of this clone. The V and J genes are TRBV2 and TRBJ1-5; a weak D match, TRBD1 (6 bases). Germline CDR1 reads SNHLY; CDR2 reads FYNNEI. This CDR3 has 16 residues. V lost 6 bases and J lost 11, with 26 bases in between. The CDR3 here is CASRSGVLEGVTSQHF. The CDR3 DNA sequence: TGTGCCAGCAGGAGCGGGGTCCTTGAGGGGGTTACGTCCCAGCATTTT.

This clone has a handful of counts. The rearrangement uses TRBV19 and TRBJ1-1; 9 bases align to TRBD1. Germline V gives CDR1 LNHDA, CDR2 SQIVND (reference sequence). The CDR3 runs to 14 residues. J gave up 5 bases and V 8 bases, and 9 bases lay outside the gene matches. Here the CDR3 reads CASSLGQGRTEAFF. The CDR3 DNA reads as TGTGCCAGTTCCTTGGGACAGGGTCGAACTGAAGCTTTCTTT.

V usage is TRBV4-1 and J usage is TRBJ2-5; weak D call: TRBD2 (6 bases). From germline, CDR1 is MGHRA and CDR2 YSYEKL. V lost 2 bases and J lost 2, with 18 bases in between. This CDR3 spans 17 amino acids. The CDR3 spells CASSQQASIGGQETQYF. CDR3 sequence (DNA): TGCGCCAGCAGCCAACAAGCCAGTATCGGAGGGCAAGAGACCCAGTACTTC.

This clone was seen only a few times. This CDR3 is CASSFFGGIGEEQYF. The DNA for the CDR3 is TGTGCCAGCAGCTTCTTCGGAGGGATCGGAGAGGAGCAGTACTTC. The V call is TRBV7-9, the J call TRBJ2-7, with D perhaps TRBD2 (6 bases). This CDR3 has 15 amino acids. Germline V CDR1 and CDR2: SEHNR, FQNEAQ (reference sequence). V lost 3 bases and J lost 7, with 19 bases in between.

J is TRBJ2-7 and V is TRBV9; a possible D gene is TRBD2 (6 bases). V was trimmed by 3 bases and J by 0 bases, leaving 13 bases between them. This CDR3 contains 15 residues. Germline lookup yields CDR1 SGDLS and CDR2 YYNGEE. This chain's CDR3 is CASSAEGLLSYEQYF. The DNA for the CDR3 is TGTGCCAGCAGCGCGGAGGGACTCCTCTCCTACGAGCAGTACTTC.

CDR3 DNA: TGTGCCACCAGCAGTGGGGTAGCGGGAGTTGGGGAGACCCAGTACTTC. It codes for CATSSGVAGVGETQYF. The rearrangement uses TRBV15 and TRBJ2-5, with 9 positions matching TRBD2. J was trimmed by 5 bases and V by 3 bases; bases with no gene match: 10. There are 16 residues in the CDR3. Germline lookup yields CDR1 LNHNV and CDR2 YYDKDF (reference sequence).

The V gene is TRBV2, the J gene TRBJ2-7; D might be TRBD1 (6 bases). Between the trimmed V and J ends, which lost 5 bases and 5 bases, there was a span of 13 bases. The germline gives CDR1 SNHLY, CDR2 FYNNEI. The CDR3 covers 13 residues. This CDR3 reads CASSYVQGNEQYF. For the CDR3, the DNA is TGTGCCAGCAGTTATGTACAGGGTAACGAGCAGTACTTC.

CDR3 amino acids: CASSPGGRGGELFF. The CDR3 DNA follows: TGTGCCAGCTCACCAGGCGGGCGAGGCGGGGAGCTGTTTTTT. The V gene is TRBV18, the J gene TRBJ2-2; a possible D gene is TRBD2 (5 bases). Trimming removed 2 bases from V and 7 bases from J, with 11 bases in between. CDR3 length equals 14 residues. Germline CDR1 KGHSH, CDR2 LQKENI.

This clone has a handful of counts. The chain has TRBV30 and TRBJ1-2; 7 bases are a match to TRBD1. Germline lookup yields CDR1 GTSNPN and CDR2 SVGIG (reference sequence). V gave up 2 bases and J gave up 9 bases; unmatched junction bases: 12. This CDR3 region has 14 residues. The CDR3, as DNA: TGTGCCTGGAGTCCTACAGGGGTGGGGTATCGCTACACCTTC. It encodes CAWSPTGVGYRYTF.

The V gene is TRBV19, the J gene TRBJ2-3, with 7 bases that match TRBD2. V shed 3 bases and J 2 bases; nucleotides not matched to a gene: 5. This CDR3 is built from 15 residues. Per germline, CDR1 LNHDA and CDR2 SQIVND (reference sequence). CDR3 sequence (DNA): TGTGCCAGTAGTATGGCAGCGGGGCTCACAGATACGCAGTATTTT. Its translation: CASSMAAGLTDTQYF. Full variable domain (remainder filled in from reference TRBV19 and TRBJ2-3): DGGITQSPKYLFRKEGQNVTLSCEQNLNHDAMYWYRQDPGQGLRLIYYSQIVNDFQKGDIAEGYSVSREKKESFPLTVTSAQKNPTAFYLCASSMAAGLTDTQYFGPGTRLTVL.

This clone was observed a few times. This rearrangement joins TRBV4-2 to TRBJ1-5, with 10 bases aligning to TRBD1. CDR3 length: 14 amino acids. Trimming took 5 bases from V and 10 from J; bases not matched to a gene: 8. Germline CDR1 reads LGHNA; CDR2 reads YNFKEQ. The CDR3 DNA sequence: TGTGCCAGCAGCAAGGACAGGGGGAAAAAACCCCAGCATTTT. Its translation is CASSKDRGKKPQHF.

This chain uses TRBV5-1 with TRBJ1-4; tentative D call: TRBD1 (6 bases). Germline values: CDR1 SGHRS, CDR2 YFSETQ. V was trimmed by 4 bases and J by 5 bases, leaving 27 bases between them. The CDR3 length is 19 residues. The CDR3 nucleotides are TGCGCCAGCAGCCTAAACACCCTCGGTAACAGGGTGGGGAATGAAAAACTGTTTTTT. Residues: CASSLNTLGNRVGNEKLFF.

The rearrangement links TRBV7-2 to TRBJ2-7; a possible D gene is TRBD2 (5 bases). This CDR3 contains 16 residues. Deletions cut 5 bases from V and 6 bases from J, with 23 bases between. Germline CDR1 is SGHTA and CDR2 is FQGNSA. For the CDR3, the DNA is TGTGCCAGCAGCATTCGGACGGGAAATCTCCTAGGCGAGCAGTACTTC. Translated, it gives CASSIRTGNLLGEQYF.

The V and J genes are TRBV15 and TRBJ2-1; D gene ambiguous. Looked up from germline, CDR1 is LNHNV and CDR2 is YYDKDF (reference sequence). The CDR3 sequence is 17 residues long. V was trimmed by 0 bases and J by 2 bases, leaving 14 bases between them. Here the CDR3 reads CATSRERRVGPYNEQFF. Written as DNA, the CDR3 is TGTGCCACCAGCAGAGAGCGGCGAGTAGGTCCCTACAATGAGCAGTTCTTC.

This clone was seen a few times. The chain combines TRBV28 with TRBJ1-2; 7 bases map to TRBD1. The germline gives CDR1 MDHEN, CDR2 SYDVKM. There are 16 residues in the CDR3. The J segment lost 12 bases and the V segment lost 1 base, leaving 17 bases of the junction unmatched. CDR3 amino acids: CASSLSTTGVSFADTF. As DNA, the CDR3 is TGTGCCAGCAGTTTATCCACTACAGGGGTTTCGTTCGCCGACACCTTC.

This clone was observed once. The chain has TRBV5-8 and TRBJ2-1; perhaps TRBD2 as D (6 bases). The ends were cut back, 3 bases at V and 6 bases at J, with 16 bases in the middle. There are 15 residues in the CDR3. Looked up from germline, CDR1 is SGHTS and CDR2 is YDEGEE. The CDR3 sequence is CASSSLAVSGNEQFF. The CDR3 DNA reads TGTGCCAGCAGCTCCTTAGCGGTTTCGGGCAATGAGCAGTTCTTC.

With respect to this clone: Other nucleotide sequences in the sample specify the same CDR3. The chain recombines TRBV30 with TRBJ1-2; 9 positions agree with TRBD1. Germline V gene sequence: CDR1 GTSNPN, CDR2 SVGIG (reference sequence). There are 13 residues in the CDR3. V lost 2 bases to trimming and J lost 7 bases; unmatched junction nucleotides: 5. In DNA, the CDR3 is TGTGCCTGGAGTTTGACAGGGGGTCCTGGCTACACCTTC. Translating it yields CAWSLTGGPGYTF.

In its sample, this clone was seen a few times. The V gene is TRBV5-1, the J gene TRBJ2-1; D gene unclear. V was pared by 2 bases and J by 0 bases, with 6 bases between. This CDR3 has 14 amino acids. Germline V gives CDR1 SGHRS, CDR2 YFSETQ. This CDR3 reads CASSLADSYNEQFF. DNA of the CDR3: TGCGCCAGCAGCTTAGCTGACTCCTACAATGAGCAGTTCTTC.

This clone was observed a few times. The rearrangement uses TRBV2 and TRBJ1-1; no firm D call. Germline V gene sequence: CDR1 SNHLY, CDR2 FYNNEI. V lost 4 bases and J lost 2, with 11 bases in between. The CDR3 consists of 14 residues. DNA of the CDR3: TGTGCCAGCAGTGTTGAGAGGGAAAACACTGAAGCTTTCTTT. The encoded protein is CASSVERENTEAFF.

This clone was detected only a few times. V gene TRBV19 combines with J gene TRBJ2-1; TRBD1 might be the D (5 bases). V was cut by 4 bases and J by 7 bases, with 8 bases left in between. The CDR3 contains 12 residues. CDR1 and CDR2 from the germline V gene are LNHDA and SQIVND (reference sequence). The CDR3 DNA sequence: TGTGCCAGTAGTAACCAGGGAAATGAGCAGTTCTTC. Translated: CASSNQGNEQFF.

This clone was detected only a few times. This chain links TRBV19 with TRBJ1-2, with 7 bases matching TRBD1. From germline, CDR1 is LNHDA and CDR2 SQIVND (reference sequence). The CDR3 consists of 15 residues. With V trimmed by 5 bases and J by 4 bases, 10 bases remained unmatched. The CDR3 nucleotides are TGTGCCAGTAGTCCTCAAACAGGGGTGAGCTATGGCTACACCTTC. Translated, it gives CASSPQTGVSYGYTF. The whole variable domain, filled in from reference TRBV19 and TRBJ1-2, reads DGGITQSPKYLFRKEGQNVTLSCEQNLNHDAMYWYRQDPGQGLRLIYYSQIVNDFQKGDIAEGYSVSREKKESFPLTVTSAQKNPTAFYLCASSPQTGVSYGYTFGSGTRLTVV.

The genes are TRBV6-1 and TRBJ1-4, with D maybe TRBD1 (6 bases). Trimming pared 8 bases from V and 6 bases from J, leaving 16 bases between. The CDR3 totals 14 residues. CDR1 is MNHNS, CDR2 SASEGT, per germline. In DNA form, the CDR3 reads TGTGCCAGCGGTTGGGAGGGGGGGCATGAAAAACTGTTTTTT. Translating gives CASGWEGGHEKLFF.

This clone was seen a handful of times. The chain recombines TRBV18 with TRBJ2-2; 9 nucleotides line up with TRBD1. The CDR3 is 15 amino acids. Germline V CDR1 and CDR2: KGHSH, LQKENI. V was clipped by 6 bases and J by 5 bases; unmatched bases: 7. The CDR3 sequence is CASSPDRGRTGELFF. The CDR3 region has the DNA TGTGCCAGCTCTCCGGACAGGGGAAGGACCGGGGAGCTGTTTTTT.

The CDR3 reads CASSMLGTGGEQYF. CDR3 nucleotide sequence: TGTGCCAGTAGTATGCTGGGGACAGGGGGCGAGCAGTACTTC. The V call is TRBV19, the J call TRBJ2-7; 11 bases agree with TRBD1. This CDR3 contains 14 residues. Germline CDR1 is LNHDA and CDR2 is SQIVND (reference sequence). The J segment lost 6 bases and the V segment lost 3 bases, leaving 4 bases of the junction unmatched.

This chain uses TRBV30 with TRBJ1-1; no definite D call. Germline values: CDR1 GTSNPN, CDR2 SVGIG (reference sequence). The V end was cut by 0 bases, the J end by 0 bases, with 5 bases between. CDR3 length: 13 residues. The CDR3 sequence: CAWSVQLNTEAFF. In DNA form, the CDR3 reads TGTGCCTGGAGTGTACAGCTGAACACTGAAGCTTTCTTT.